This TCR beta chain was documented in a study of beta chain features in type 1 diabetes. Expressed TCRB transcripts got sequenced, as all isolated RNA was reverse transcribed. The table came from immunoSEQ multiplex PCR; TCRdb's copy has only in-frame clones and leaves some out. There are under 250,000 clones in the sample; roughly an eighth occur only once, and about 0.027% lies in the top ten. CDR1 and CDR2 from the germline V gene are SGHTA and FQGNSA. The CDR3 is 16 amino acids. After removal of 2 bases from V and 9 bases from J, the junction contained 10 bases not matched to a gene. The receptor comes from a woman aged 40-49 years in good health. The specimen sequenced was naive CD4+ T cells from blood. The chain carries TRBV7-2 and TRBJ2-1, with 10 bases fitting TRBD2. The CDR3 reads CASSLSGAGGQGEQFF. CDR3 DNA: TGTGCCAGCAGCTTAAGTGGAGCGGGGGGGCAGGGTGAGCAGTTCTTC.